Listed below are T cell receptor beta chains from one sample, sequenced in a study of technical replicates of blood from a handful of donors. Here immunoSEQ multiplex PCR was the method, and the copy in TCRdb shows in-frame clones only, minus some. The profile shows about 82,000 clones, over 95% of them singletons. The material sequenced was T cells isolated from PBMCs. Receptors originate from a human donor in good health. Both conserved end residues are part of each CDR3. Each record gives: CDR3 protein, CDR3 DNA, V gene, D gene, J gene, clone size. D genes are given only for firm matches. Rows give clone size only sometimes, using once, few, many, or a class for an expanded clone.

CASKPTVGEKLFF	TGTGCCAGCAAACCCACCGTTGGCGAAAAACTGTTTTTT	TRBV7-9	NA	TRBJ1-4	NA
CASSQVFADTEAFF	TGCGCCAGCAGCCAAGTATTCGCAGACACTGAAGCTTTCTTT	TRBV4-3	NA	TRBJ1-1	NA
CASSPGRQLEQYF	TGTGCCAGCAGCCCGGGCAGACAGCTGGAGCAGTACTTC	TRBV5-6	NA	TRBJ2-7	NA
CASSPGQGLGEQFF	TGTGCCAGTAGTCCGGGACAGGGGCTGGGTGAGCAGTTCTTC	TRBV19	TRBD1	TRBJ2-1	NA
CASSQDRRGEKLFF	TGTGCCAGCAGCCAGGACAGGCGAGGGGAAAAACTGTTTTTT	TRBV9	TRBD1	TRBJ1-4	NA
CASRAILGGSGEQFF	TGTGCCAGCAGAGCCATTCTCGGGGGGAGTGGTGAGCAGTTCTTC	TRBV27	TRBD2	TRBJ2-1	NA
CASSELADITDTQYF	TGTGCCAGCAGCGAACTAGCGGATATAACAGATACGCAGTATTTT	TRBV9	TRBD2	TRBJ2-3	NA
CASSLGRDMDTQYF	TGCGCCAGCAGCTTGGGCCGGGACATGGATACGCAGTATTTT	TRBV5-1	NA	TRBJ2-3	once
CASSLGGGRAVREQFF	TGTGCCAGCAGCTTAGGAGGCGGGAGGGCCGTTCGTGAGCAGTTCTTC	TRBV7-9	TRBD2	TRBJ2-1	NA
CASSNRGGEQYF	TGTGCCAGCAGCAACAGGGGAGGCGAGCAGTACTTC	TRBV5-4	NA	TRBJ2-7	NA
CASAPLAVGGDTQYF	TGCGCCAGCGCTCCCCTAGCGGTAGGGGGAGATACGCAGTATTTT	TRBV4-1	NA	TRBJ2-3	NA
CASSIGTANYGYTF	TGTGCCAGTAGTATAGGGACAGCTAACTATGGCTACACCTTC	TRBV19	NA	TRBJ1-2	NA
CASSRTENTEAFF	TGTGCCAGTAGCAGAACAGAGAACACTGAAGCTTTCTTT	TRBV19	NA	TRBJ1-1	NA
CASSLDRLGEQYF	TGTGCCAGCAGCCTCGACAGACTGGGGGAGCAGTACTTC	TRBV28	NA	TRBJ2-7	NA
CASPRGIGYTF	TGTGCCAGCCCCAGGGGGATAGGCTACACCTTC	TRBV6-1	TRBD1	TRBJ1-2	NA
CASSFGPGVGLFF	TGTGCCAGCAGCTTTGGTCCGGGGGTTGGGCTGTTTTTT	TRBV7-2	NA	TRBJ1-4	NA
CASSLASGIMETQYF	TGCGCCAGCAGCTTGGCTAGCGGGATAATGGAGACCCAGTACTTC	TRBV5-1	TRBD2	TRBJ2-5	NA
CASHTGTGNQPQHF	TGTGCCAGCCATACCGGGACAGGCAATCAGCCCCAGCATTTT	TRBV2	TRBD1	TRBJ1-5	NA
CASSSTSYEQYF	TGTGCCAGCAGCTCCACCAGCTACGAGCAGTACTTC	TRBV7-2	NA	TRBJ2-7	NA
CASSFSGRSYEQYF	TGTGCCAGCAGTTTTTCAGGGAGGTCCTACGAGCAGTACTTC	TRBV28	NA	TRBJ2-7	NA
CASSLNTGNTIYF	TGCGCCAGCAGCTTGAATACTGGAAACACCATATATTTT	TRBV5-1	NA	TRBJ1-3	once
CSVDPGDYGYTF	TGCAGCGTTGATCCGGGGGACTATGGCTACACCTTC	TRBV29-1	NA	TRBJ1-2	NA
CASSRILQWAEAFF	TGTGCCAGCTCTAGGATCCTTCAGTGGGCTGAAGCTTTCTTT	TRBV5-8	NA	TRBJ1-1	NA
CASSFPDRGLNTGELFF	TGTGCCAGCAGCTTCCCGGACAGGGGGCTTAACACCGGGGAGCTGTTTTTT	TRBV7-3	TRBD1	TRBJ2-2	NA
CASSLWEINNEQFF	TGTGCCAGCAGCTTATGGGAGATTAACAATGAGCAGTTCTTC	TRBV11-3	NA	TRBJ2-1	NA
CAISDDSYTEAFF	TGTGCCATCAGCGATGACAGTTACACTGAAGCTTTCTTT	TRBV10-3	NA	TRBJ1-1	NA
CSGTGAGGELFF	TGCAGCGGGACAGGGGCCGGCGGGGAGCTGTTTTTT	TRBV29-1	TRBD1	TRBJ2-2	NA
CASSLEDYEQFF	TGTGCCAGCAGCTTGGAGGACTATGAGCAGTTCTTC	TRBV5-4	NA	TRBJ2-1	NA
CASSSLAGPLLEQFF	TGTGCCAGCAGTTCTCTAGCGGGACCCCTCCTTGAGCAGTTCTTC	TRBV5-6	TRBD2	TRBJ2-1	NA
CASMLGQGAYEQYF	TGTGCCAGTATGTTGGGCCAGGGGGCCTACGAGCAGTACTTC	TRBV19	TRBD1	TRBJ2-7	NA
CASSSVTGSYNEQFF	TGTGCCAGCAGCTCCGTAACGGGTTCCTACAATGAGCAGTTCTTC	TRBV7-3	NA	TRBJ2-1	NA
CASSPNRVYEQYF	TGTGCCAGCTCACCGAACAGGGTTTACGAGCAGTACTTC	TRBV18	NA	TRBJ2-7	NA
CASSRSQGYEQYF	TGTGCCAGCAGCCGCAGTCAGGGCTACGAGCAGTACTTC	TRBV6-4	NA	TRBJ2-7	NA
CASSGGTGRYNEQFF	TGCGCCAGCAGCGGGGGGACAGGCCGATACAATGAGCAGTTCTTC	TRBV5-1	TRBD1	TRBJ2-1	once
CAWRRTGYQPQHF	TGTGCCTGGAGGAGGACAGGGTATCAGCCCCAGCATTTT	TRBV30	TRBD1	TRBJ1-5	once
CASSRDSYNEQFF	TGTGCCAGCAGTCGGGACAGCTACAATGAGCAGTTCTTC	TRBV6-5	TRBD1	TRBJ2-1	NA
CASSYYSTGTGAGNTIYF	TGTGCCAGCAGCTACTACTCAACCGGGACAGGGGCTGGAAACACCATATATTTT	TRBV7-6	TRBD1	TRBJ1-3	NA
CASSANRDYNEQFF	TGTGCCAGCAGCGCCAACAGGGACTACAATGAGCAGTTCTTC	TRBV7-3	NA	TRBJ2-1	NA
CASSLTRQGPGTEAFF	TGCGCCAGCAGCTTGACCAGACAGGGCCCGGGCACTGAAGCTTTCTTT	TRBV5-1	TRBD1	TRBJ1-1	NA
CASSAGGTGIGDTQYF	TGTGCCAGCAGCGCCGGCGGGACAGGGATAGGAGATACGCAGTATTTT	TRBV9	TRBD1	TRBJ2-3	NA
CASRLVGQQNTEAFF	TGTGCAAGTCGCTTAGTTGGACAGCAGAACACTGAAGCTTTCTTT	TRBV12-2	NA	TRBJ1-1	NA
CASSPGTSTDTQYF	TGTGCCAGCAGCCCTGGGACTAGCACAGATACGCAGTATTTT	TRBV13	NA	TRBJ2-3	once
CASSLEGLSGEKLFF	TGTGCCAGCAGCTTGGAGGGCCTGAGCGGTGAAAAACTGTTTTTT	TRBV5-4	NA	TRBJ1-4	NA
CASSLSRDRGQPQHF	TGTGCCAGCAGCTTATCCAGGGACAGGGGACAGCCCCAGCATTTT	TRBV7-2	TRBD1	TRBJ1-5	once
CASSFNRWAFF	TGTGCCAGCAGTTTTAACAGGTGGGCTTTCTTT	TRBV27	NA	TRBJ1-1	NA
CASSQISGANVLTF	TGTGCCAGCAGTCAAATCTCTGGGGCCAACGTCCTGACTTTC	TRBV27	NA	TRBJ2-6	NA
CASSLARNEQFF	TGTGCCAGCAGCTTAGCGAGGAATGAGCAGTTCTTC	TRBV11-3	NA	TRBJ2-1	once
CASSTTVYEQYF	TGTGCCAGCAGCACGACAGTTTACGAGCAGTACTTC	TRBV5-6	NA	TRBJ2-7	NA
CAWGDNTDTQYF	TGTGCCTGGGGGGACAACACAGATACGCAGTATTTT	TRBV30	NA	TRBJ2-3	NA
CASSVAGSYYEQYF	TGTGCCAGCAGCGTCGCCGGGAGTTACTACGAGCAGTACTTC	TRBV5-6	NA	TRBJ2-7	NA
CASSLVWTSGSDEQFF	TGCGCCAGCAGCTTGGTCTGGACTAGCGGGAGCGATGAGCAGTTCTTC	TRBV5-1	TRBD2	TRBJ2-1	NA
CAILVRGFNDTQYF	TGTGCCATCTTGGTCAGGGGATTTAACGATACGCAGTATTTT	TRBV10-3	NA	TRBJ2-3	NA
CASSEALRGMGQYF	TGTGCCAGCAGTGAAGCGCTTCGGGGTATGGGGCAGTATTTT	TRBV2	NA	TRBJ2-3	NA
CASSLAGTGNYGYTF	TGTGCCAGCAGTTTAGCCGGGACAGGGAACTATGGCTACACCTTC	TRBV28	TRBD1	TRBJ1-2	NA